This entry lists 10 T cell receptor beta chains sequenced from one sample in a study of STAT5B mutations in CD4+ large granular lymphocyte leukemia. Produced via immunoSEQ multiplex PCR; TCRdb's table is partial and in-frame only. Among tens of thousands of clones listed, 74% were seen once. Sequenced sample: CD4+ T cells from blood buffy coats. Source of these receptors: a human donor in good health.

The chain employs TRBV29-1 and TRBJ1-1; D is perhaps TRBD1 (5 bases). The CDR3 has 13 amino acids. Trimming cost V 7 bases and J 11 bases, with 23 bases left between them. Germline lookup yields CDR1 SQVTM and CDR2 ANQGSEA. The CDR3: CSAAGSGTKVAFF. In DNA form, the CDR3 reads TGCAGCGCTGCGGGTTCCGGGACGAAGGTGGCTTTCTTT.

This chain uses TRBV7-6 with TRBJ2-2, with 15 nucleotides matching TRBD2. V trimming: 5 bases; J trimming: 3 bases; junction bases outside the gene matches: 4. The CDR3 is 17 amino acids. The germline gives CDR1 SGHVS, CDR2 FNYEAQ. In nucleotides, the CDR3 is TGTGCCAGCAGCCCCGGACTAGCGGGAGGGTACACCGGGGAGCTGTTTTTT. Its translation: CASSPGLAGGYTGELFF.

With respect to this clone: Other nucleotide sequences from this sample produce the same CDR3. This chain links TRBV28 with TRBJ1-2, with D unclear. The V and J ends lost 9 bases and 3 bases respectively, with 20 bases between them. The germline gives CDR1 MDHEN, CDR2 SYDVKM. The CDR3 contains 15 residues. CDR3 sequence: CASSPKSRTYYGYTF. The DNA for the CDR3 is TGTGCCAGTAGCCCTAAGTCCAGGACGTACTATGGCTACACCTTC.

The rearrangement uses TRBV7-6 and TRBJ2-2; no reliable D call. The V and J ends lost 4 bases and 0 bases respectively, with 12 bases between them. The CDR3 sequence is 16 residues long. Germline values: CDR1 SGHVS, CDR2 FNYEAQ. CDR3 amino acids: CASSSRLVANTGELFF. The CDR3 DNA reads TGTGCCAGCAGCTCCCGACTGGTGGCGAACACCGGGGAGCTGTTTTTT. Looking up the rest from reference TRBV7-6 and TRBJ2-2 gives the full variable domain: GAGVSQSPRYKVTKRGQDVALRCDPISGHVSLYWYRQALGQGPEFLTYFNYEAQQDKSGLPNDRFSAERPEGSISTLTIQRTEQRDSAMYRCASSSRLVANTGELFFGEGSRLTVL.

CDR3 region: CASSFQSTTDTQYF. The DNA of the CDR3 is TGCGCCAGCAGTTTTCAATCGACCACAGATACGCAGTATTTT. The rearrangement joins TRBV5-1 to TRBJ2-3; D unresolved. The germline gives CDR1 SGHRS, CDR2 YFSETQ. The CDR3 extends over 14 amino acids. The ends were cut back, 5 bases at V and 2 bases at J, with 12 bases in the middle.

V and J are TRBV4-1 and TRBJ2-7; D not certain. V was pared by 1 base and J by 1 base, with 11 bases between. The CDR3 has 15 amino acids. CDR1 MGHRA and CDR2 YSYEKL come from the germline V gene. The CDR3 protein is CASSQAWTKSYEQYF. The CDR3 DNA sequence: TGCGCCAGCAGCCAAGCCTGGACGAAATCCTACGAGCAGTACTTC.

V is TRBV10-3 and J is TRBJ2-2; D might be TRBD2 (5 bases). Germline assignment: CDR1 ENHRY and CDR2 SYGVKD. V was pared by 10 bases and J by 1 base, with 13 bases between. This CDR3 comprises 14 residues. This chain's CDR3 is CATLPGGNTGELFF. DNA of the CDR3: TGTGCCACCCTCCCAGGAGGGAACACCGGGGAGCTGTTTTTT.

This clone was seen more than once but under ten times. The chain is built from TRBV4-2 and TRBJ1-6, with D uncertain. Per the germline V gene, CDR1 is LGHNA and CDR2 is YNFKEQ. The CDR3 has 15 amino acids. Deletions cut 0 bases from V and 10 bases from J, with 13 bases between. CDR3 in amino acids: CASSQETASKSPLHF. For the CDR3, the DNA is TGTGCCAGCAGCCAAGAGACGGCTTCCAAATCACCCCTCCACTTT.

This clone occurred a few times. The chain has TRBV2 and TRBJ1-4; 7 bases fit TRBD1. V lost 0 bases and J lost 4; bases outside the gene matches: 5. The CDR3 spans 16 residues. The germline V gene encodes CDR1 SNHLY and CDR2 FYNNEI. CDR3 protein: CASSEALQGGNEKLFF. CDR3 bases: TGTGCCAGCAGTGAAGCGCTTCAGGGGGGTAATGAAAAACTGTTTTTT.

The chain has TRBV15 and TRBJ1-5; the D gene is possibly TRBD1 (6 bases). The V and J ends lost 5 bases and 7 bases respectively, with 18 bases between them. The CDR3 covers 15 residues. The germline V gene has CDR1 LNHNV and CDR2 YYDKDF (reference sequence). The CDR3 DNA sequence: TGTGCCACCAGCGCCATAAACAGGGTCGGACAGCCCCAGCATTTT. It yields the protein CATSAINRVGQPQHF.